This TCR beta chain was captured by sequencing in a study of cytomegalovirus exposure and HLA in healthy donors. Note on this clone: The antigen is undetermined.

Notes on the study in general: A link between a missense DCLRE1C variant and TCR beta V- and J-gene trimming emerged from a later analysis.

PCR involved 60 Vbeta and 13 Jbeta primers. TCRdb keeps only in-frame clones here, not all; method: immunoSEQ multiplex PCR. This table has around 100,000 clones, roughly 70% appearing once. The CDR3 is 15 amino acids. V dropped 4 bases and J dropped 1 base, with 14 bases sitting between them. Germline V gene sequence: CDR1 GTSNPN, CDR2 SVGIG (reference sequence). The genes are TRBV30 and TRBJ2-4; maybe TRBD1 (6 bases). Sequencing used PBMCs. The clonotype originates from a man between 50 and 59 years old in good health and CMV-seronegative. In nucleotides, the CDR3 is TGTGCCTGGACCGGACAGTCGGCGGCCAAAAACATTCAGTACTTC. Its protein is CAWTGQSAAKNIQYF.